The subject of this entry is one T cell receptor beta chain. This same CDR3 is encoded by further DNA sequences in the sample. These data originate in a study of cytomegalovirus exposure and HLA in healthy donors. CDR3 size: 16 residues. The germline CDR1 and CDR2 sequences are LGHNT and FRNRAP. V was clipped by 0 bases and J by 1 base, with 12 bases between them. Both 60 Vbeta primers and 13 Jbeta primers went into the PCR. The protocol was immunoSEQ multiplex PCR, while the TCRdb copy is restricted to in-frame clones and leaves out a portion. This sample carries 50,000 to 70,000 clones, approximately 71% of them seen once, and the ten largest clones take 30% to 35%.

The sequenced sample was PBMCs. The chain couples TRBV12-5 to TRBJ1-1; possibly TRBD1 for D (5 bases). This clonotype was sampled from a man between 40 and 49 years old in good health and CMV-seropositive. This chain's CDR3 is CASGLVGVRTNTEAFF. In DNA form, the CDR3 reads TGTGCTAGTGGTTTGGTAGGGGTAAGAACGAACACTGAAGCTTTCTTT.